This T cell receptor beta chain was identified during a study of regulatory T cells in long-lasting Graves disease. This clonotype turned up a few times. Its antigen is as yet unknown. This sample's time point: newly diagnosed GD, antithyroid drugs for less than 3 months. Construction of the TCR library relied on RNA isolated from PBMCs. CDR3 size: 20 residues. The germline CDR1 and CDR2 sequences are MNHEY and SMNVEV (reference sequence). Trimming cost V 7 bases and J 0 bases; bases outside gene matches: 20. General observations from the study: Patients with persistent disease showed a bias toward TRBV28, TRBJ1-2 and TRBJ2-5. The TCR repertoire of persistent Graves' patients was less diverse than that of newly diagnosed ones.

Construction of TCR beta libraries relied on iRepertoire HTBI primers and on Arm-PCR targeting CDR3 regions. TCRdb redid the calling of the multiplex PCR reads with MiXCR, one entry per CDR3 protein. The sample shows some 400,000 distinct CDR3 sequences, 14% to 15% of them seen only once. Another study also made use of these data, one on T cells in Graves' hyperthyroidism and ophthalmopathy. That publication notes: Each diagnosis drew on symptoms, thyroxine, TRAb, thyroid ultrasound and orbital computed tomography findings. A set of HTBI primers served as the primers for a first-round RT-PCR of the TCR CDR3.

V gene TRBV27 combines with J gene TRBJ1-3, with TRBD1 matching 8 bases. This TCR was recovered from a woman aged 30 to 39 with Graves disease. The material sequenced was peripheral blood mononuclear cells (PBMCs), taken at new diagnosis, from a patient treated with antithyroid drugs. The DNA of the CDR3 is TGTGCCAGCACCTTAAAGTTTATATGGGACAGGAGTACCTCTGGAAACACCATATATTTT. Encoded protein: CASTLKFIWDRSTSGNTIYF.